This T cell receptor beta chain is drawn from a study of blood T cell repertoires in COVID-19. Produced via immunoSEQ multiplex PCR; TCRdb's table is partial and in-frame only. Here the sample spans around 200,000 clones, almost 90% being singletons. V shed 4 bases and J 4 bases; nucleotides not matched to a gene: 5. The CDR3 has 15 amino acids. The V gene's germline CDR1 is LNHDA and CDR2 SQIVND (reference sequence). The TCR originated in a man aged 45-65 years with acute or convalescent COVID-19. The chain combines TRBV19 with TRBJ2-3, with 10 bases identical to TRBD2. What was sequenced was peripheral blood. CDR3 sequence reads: CASSSSGRSADTQYF. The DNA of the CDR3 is TGTGCCAGTAGTAGTAGCGGGAGGAGTGCAGATACGCAGTATTTT.